A single sample gave rise to the 18 T cell receptor beta chains below, sequenced in a study of cytomegalovirus exposure and HLA in healthy donors (dated by TCRdb to the late 2010s). Receptor libraries were prepared by the immunoSEQ multiplex PCR assay. The multiplex PCR relied on a mix of 60 forward primers for TCR Vbeta segments and 13 reverse primers for TCR Jbeta segments. Here the immuneACCESS table is served through TCRdb, limited to in-frame sequences with V and J called. Missing clones are a known gap in these copies; in checked studies unresolved V genes cover under half, and the rest lacks a known reason. The sample data list 250,000 to 350,000 clones, and 70% to 90% of these were observed just once. The ten largest make up about 4% of the sample. Source material: PBMCs. The receptor set was obtained from a middle-aged man in good health and CMV-seropositive.

This rearrangement joins TRBV6-5 to TRBJ2-5, with 9 bases aligning to TRBD1. CDR3 length equals 15 residues. J lost 4 bases, V lost 2 bases, and 5 bases had no gene match. Germline V lookup: CDR1 MNHEY, CDR2 SVGAGI. The CDR3 here is CASSYGTGRGETQYF. In DNA, the CDR3 is TGTGCCAGCAGTTACGGGACAGGGAGAGGAGAGACCCAGTACTTC.

This clone was counted once. The rearrangement uses TRBV6-5 and TRBJ2-7; 9 nucleotides line up with TRBD1. Germline assignment: CDR1 MNHEY and CDR2 SVGAGI. With 7 bases clipped from V and 0 bases from J, the junction kept 4 bases outside the gene matches. CDR3 length equals 14 residues. The CDR3 sequence: CASTVGQGSYEQYF. The DNA of the CDR3 is TGTGCCAGCACCGTGGGACAGGGCTCCTACGAGCAGTACTTC.

This chain joins TRBV29-1 and TRBJ2-7, with 9 bases matching TRBD2. CDR1 and CDR2 (germline): SQVTM, ANQGSEA. The CDR3 contains 15 residues. V lost 0 bases and J lost 1; bases outside the gene matches: 4. The CDR3: CSVEDGLAGSYEQYF. In DNA form, the CDR3 reads TGCAGCGTTGAAGATGGGCTAGCGGGGTCCTACGAGCAGTACTTC.

As for this clone: Within the sample, other DNA sequences also encode this same CDR3. V and J are TRBV6-1 and TRBJ2-5; the D gene is possibly TRBD1 (5 bases). The CDR3 contains 13 residues. Per germline, CDR1 MNHNS and CDR2 SASEGT. V was trimmed by 10 bases and J by 3 bases, leaving 15 bases between them. CDR3 coding DNA: TGTGCCACCAACTGGCCAGGGAAAGAGACCCAGTACTTC. This gives the protein CATNWPGKETQYF.

V and J are TRBV7-9 and TRBJ2-3, with 9 bases matching TRBD2. The germline V gene has CDR1 SEHNR and CDR2 FQNEAQ (reference sequence). This CDR3 is built from 14 residues. The J segment lost 4 bases and the V segment lost 5 bases, leaving 4 bases of the junction unmatched. CDR3 amino acids: CASSPRTSADTQYF. CDR3 nucleotide sequence: TGTGCCAGCAGCCCAAGGACTAGCGCAGATACGCAGTATTTT. Looking up the rest from reference TRBV7-9 and TRBJ2-3 gives the full variable domain: DTGVSQNPRHKITKRGQNVTFRCDPISEHNRLYWYRQTLGQGPEFLTYFQNEAQLEKSRLLSDRFSAERPKGSFSTLEIQRTEQGDSAMYLCASSPRTSADTQYFGPGTRLTVL.

V and J are TRBV18 and TRBJ2-7; D might be TRBD2 (6 bases). V lost 5 bases and J lost 2, with 16 bases in between. This CDR3 region has 15 residues. Germline V CDR1 and CDR2: KGHSH, LQKENI. The CDR3 here is CASSGTGTATYEQYF. The CDR3 region has the DNA TGTGCCAGCTCAGGAACCGGGACTGCTACCTACGAGCAGTACTTC.

The chain is built from TRBV28 and TRBJ1-4; maybe TRBD1 (6 bases). The CDR3 sequence is 14 residues long. Germline values: CDR1 MDHEN, CDR2 SYDVKM. V lost 2 bases and J 7 bases, leaving 11 bases between the germline ends. In nucleotides, the CDR3 is TGTGCCAGCAGTTTAACAGGGAGAGGTGAAAAACTGTTTTTT. It codes for CASSLTGRGEKLFF.

In this sample, this clone turned up once. The junction departs from germline at one end; a sequencing error may be responsible. The sample has other DNA sequences that encode this CDR3 too. This chain links TRBV11-2 with TRBJ2-3, with unresolved D. CDR3 length equals 14 residues. Germline V CDR1 and CDR2: SGHAT, FQNNGV. Here the CDR3 DNA reads TGTGCCAGCAGTTTAGGTCTCTCCACAGATACGCAGTATTTT. It translates to CASSLGLSTDTQYF.

The rearrangement uses TRBV25-1 and TRBJ2-7, with 8 bases lining up with TRBD1. The germline gives CDR1 MGHDK, CDR2 SYGVNS. After removal of 7 bases from V and 4 bases from J, the junction contained 9 bases not matched to a gene. The CDR3 loop spans 14 amino acids. The CDR3 sequence: CASTKAGGEYEQYF. In DNA, the CDR3 is TGTGCCAGCACCAAGGCAGGGGGCGAGTACGAGCAGTACTTC.

The table lists this clone with a count of one. The chain carries TRBV7-2 and TRBJ1-1, with unresolved D. The ends were cut back, 1 base at V and 2 bases at J, with 11 bases in the middle. Germline V CDR1 and CDR2: SGHTA, FQGNSA. The CDR3 runs to 15 residues. CDR3: CASSLVREINTEAFF. The CDR3 DNA sequence: TGTGCCAGCAGCTTAGTAAGGGAGATTAACACTGAAGCTTTCTTT. The full variable domain, rest sourced from reference TRBV7-2 and TRBJ1-1, is GAGVSQSPSNKVTEKGKDVELRCDPISGHTALYWYRQSLGQGLEFLIYFQGNSAPDKSGLPSDRFSAERTGGSVSTLTIQRTQQEDSAVYLCASSLVREINTEAFFGQGTRLTVV.

CDR3 sequence reads: CASSWGLAGYNEQFF. In DNA, the CDR3 is TGTGCCAGCAGCTGGGGACTAGCGGGATACAATGAGCAGTTCTTC. V gene TRBV13 combines with J gene TRBJ2-1, with 13 bases lining up with TRBD2. V lost 4 bases to trimming and J lost 4 bases; unmatched junction nucleotides: 1. The CDR3 consists of 15 residues. Germline CDR1 and CDR2: PRHDT and FYEKMQ (reference sequence).

This clone has more than one count but fewer than ten. CDR3 loop: CASSYSRVAPYEQYF. CDR3 in DNA: TGTGCCAGCAGTTACTCGAGGGTGGCCCCCTACGAGCAGTACTTC. The chain has TRBV6-5 and TRBJ2-7, with a possible D match to TRBD2 (5 bases). There are 15 residues in the CDR3. Trimming stripped 0 bases from V and 2 bases from J, with 11 bases between. CDR1 and CDR2 from the germline V gene are MNHEY and SVGAGI.

This clone was seen once. Other DNA sequences in this sample translate to the same CDR3. This chain joins TRBV9 and TRBJ2-1, with TRBD2 as a possible D gene (6 bases). Germline V gives CDR1 SGDLS, CDR2 YYNGEE. Trimming shortened V by 0 bases and J by 1 base, and 8 bases separated the two germline ends. This CDR3 is 15 amino acids long. The DNA of the CDR3 is TGTGCCAGCAGCGTAGAGGCGGGATCCTACAATGAGCAGTTCTTC. Translating it yields CASSVEAGSYNEQFF.

The J gene is TRBJ2-3, the V gene TRBV5-1; 15 nucleotides match TRBD2. Germline trimming cut 1 base from V and 5 bases from J; bases unmatched to any gene: 5. The CDR3 spans 17 residues. Looked up from germline, CDR1 is SGHRS and CDR2 is YFSETQ. The CDR3 spells CASSLRTSGRAVDTQYF. The DNA for the CDR3 is TGCGCCAGCAGCTTGAGGACTAGCGGGAGGGCGGTAGATACGCAGTATTTT.

CDR3 in DNA: TGTGCCAGCAGCTGGAGGGTAACCGGGACTTCGAACACCGGGGAGCTGTTTTTT. Its translation is CASSWRVTGTSNTGELFF. This chain uses TRBV11-2 with TRBJ2-2; tentatively, D is TRBD2 (6 bases). Germline-derived CDR1 and CDR2 are SGHAT and FQNNGV. This CDR3 region has 18 residues. Trimming shortened V by 4 bases and J by 0 bases, and 18 bases separated the two germline ends.

The chain couples TRBV30 to TRBJ2-3; 7 bases align to TRBD1. The V gene end was trimmed by 1 base and the J gene end by 6 bases; junction bases not matched to a gene: 4. Germline CDR1 is GTSNPN and CDR2 is SVGIG (reference sequence). CDR3 size: 13 residues. The CDR3 loop reads CAWSGGQSDTQYF. CDR3 DNA: TGTGCCTGGAGTGGGGGACAGTCCGATACGCAGTATTTT.

The V call is TRBV5-1, the J call TRBJ2-1; D remains unclear. This CDR3 is 12 amino acids long. CDR1 and CDR2 from the germline V gene are SGHRS and YFSETQ. Trimming removed 5 bases at V and 6 bases at J, with 9 bases between. CDR3 sequence (DNA): TGCGCCAGCAGGGAGTCCGGCAATGAGCAGTTCTTC. This gives the protein CASRESGNEQFF. The entire variable domain, with the rest obtained from reference TRBV5-1 and TRBJ2-1, is as follows: KAGVTQTPRYLIKTRGQQVTLSCSPISGHRSVSWYQQTPGQGLQFLFEYFSETQRNKGNFPGRFSGRQFSNSRSEMNVSTLELGDSALYLCASRESGNEQFFGPGTRLTVL.

This clone has just a few counts. This sequence joins TRBV4-1 and TRBJ2-7; D perhaps matches TRBD2 (5 bases). From germline, CDR1 is MGHRA and CDR2 YSYEKL. Deletions cut 1 base from V and 12 bases from J, with 22 bases between. There are 15 residues in the CDR3. DNA of the CDR3: TGCGCCAGCAGCCAAGTCTTTCGGGGTCCTCGGCGGCCGTACTTC. This codes for CASSQVFRGPRRPYF.